This T cell receptor (beta chain) originates from a study of T cells in Graves' hyperthyroidism and ophthalmopathy. Each diagnosis drew on symptoms, thyroxine, TRAb, thyroid ultrasound and orbital computed tomography findings. There were TCR beta CDR3 regions amplified from RNA transcripts. Researchers ran a first-round RT-PCR on the TCR CDR3 using the HTBI primer set. A single record per CDR3 protein comes from TCRdb applying MiXCR to the multiplex PCR reads. The data contain hundreds of thousands of distinct CDR3 sequences, roughly 20% of them singletons. The sequenced sample was blood. This TCR derives from a woman aged 50 to 60 with Graves' hyperthyroidism that later progressed to Graves' ophthalmopathy.

The CDR3 protein is CASSKGHYNSPLHF. The DNA for the CDR3 is TGTGCCAGCAGCAAAGGACACTATAATTCACCCCTCCACTTT. This chain links TRBV5-8 with TRBJ1-6, with D possibly matching TRBD1 (5 bases). V was clipped by 4 bases and J by 3 bases, with 8 bases between them. CDR3 size: 14 residues. From germline, CDR1 is SGHTS and CDR2 YDEGEE.